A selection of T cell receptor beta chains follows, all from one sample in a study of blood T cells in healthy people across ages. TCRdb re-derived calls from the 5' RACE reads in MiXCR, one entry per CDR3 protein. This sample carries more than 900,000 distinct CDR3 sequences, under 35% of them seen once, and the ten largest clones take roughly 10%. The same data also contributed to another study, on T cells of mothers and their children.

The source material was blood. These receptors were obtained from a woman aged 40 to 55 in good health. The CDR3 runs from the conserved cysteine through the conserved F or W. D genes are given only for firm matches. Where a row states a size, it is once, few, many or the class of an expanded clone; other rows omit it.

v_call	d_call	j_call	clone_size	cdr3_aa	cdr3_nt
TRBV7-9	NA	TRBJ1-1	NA	CASRGWRMDTEAFF	TGTGCCAGCAGGGGGTGGAGGATGGACACTGAAGCTTTCTTT
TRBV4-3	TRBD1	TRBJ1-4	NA	CASSQEAAGGVEKLFF	TGCGCCAGCAGCCAAGAGGCGGCAGGGGGAGTTGAAAAACTGTTTTTT
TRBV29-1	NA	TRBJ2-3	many	CSGVQRGSGTDTQYF	TGCAGCGGGGTACAACGGGGTTCTGGCACAGATACGCAGTATTTT
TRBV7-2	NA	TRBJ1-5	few	CASSGKTGNRPQHF	TGTGCCAGCAGCGGAAAGACAGGCAATCGGCCCCAGCATTTT
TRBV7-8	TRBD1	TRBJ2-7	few	CVTQDRDPYEQYF	TGTGTCACCCAGGACAGGGATCCCTACGAGCAGTACTTC
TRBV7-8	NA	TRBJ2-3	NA	CVSSLKGRAADTQYF	TGTGTCAGCAGCTTAAAGGGCAGGGCGGCAGATACGCAGTATTTT
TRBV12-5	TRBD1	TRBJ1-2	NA	CASGLVQGGGLNGHTF	TGTGCTAGTGGTTTGGTACAAGGAGGGGGCCTGAATGGCCACACCTTC
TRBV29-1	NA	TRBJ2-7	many	CSVGPAGGGSYEQYF	TGCAGCGTTGGGCCCGCAGGGGGAGGATCCTACGAGCAGTACTTC
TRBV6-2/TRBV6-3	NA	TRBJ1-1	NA	CASSDGHIMNTEAFF	TGTGCCAGCAGTGACGGACACATAATGAACACTGAAGCTTTCTTT
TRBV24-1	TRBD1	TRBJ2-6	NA	CATRDTRGSNGANVRTF	TGTGCCACCAGGGATACCAGGGGGTCTAATGGGGCCAACGTCCGGACTTTC
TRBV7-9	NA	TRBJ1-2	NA	CASGLEFGDGYTF	TGTGCCAGCGGCTTAGAGTTTGGGGACGGCTACACCTTC
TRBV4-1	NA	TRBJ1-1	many	CASSQDFPRNTEAFF	TGCGCCAGCAGCCAAGACTTCCCGAGGAACACTGAAGCTTTCTTT
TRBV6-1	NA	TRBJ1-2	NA	CASNKGNNYGYTF	TGTGCCAGCAACAAGGGGAATAACTATGGCTACACCTTC
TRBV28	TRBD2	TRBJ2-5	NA	CASSREAQYF	TGTGCCAGTAGTCGGGAGGCCCAGTACTTC
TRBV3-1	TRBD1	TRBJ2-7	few	CASSQDDRGRYEQYF	TGTGCCAGCAGCCAGGACGACAGGGGCAGATACGAGCAGTACTTC
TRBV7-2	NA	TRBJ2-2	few	CASSLVSGSTGELFF	TGTGCCAGCAGCTTAGTCTCGGGGAGCACCGGGGAGCTGTTTTTT
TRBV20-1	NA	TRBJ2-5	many	CSARAGAQETQYF	TGCAGTGCTAGAGCGGGGGCACAAGAGACCCAGTACTTC
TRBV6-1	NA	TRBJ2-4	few	CARSLSAGAKNIQYF	TGTGCCCGCAGTCTGAGCGCCGGGGCCAAAAACATTCAGTACTTC
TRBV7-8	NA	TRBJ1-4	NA	CASSGPRGRGREKLFF	TGTGCCAGCAGCGGACCCAGAGGCCGGGGGCGAGAAAAACTGTTTTTT
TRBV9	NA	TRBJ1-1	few	CASSVVGGGTEAFF	TGTGCCAGCAGCGTAGTGGGAGGGGGCACTGAAGCTTTCTTT
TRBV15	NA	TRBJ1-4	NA	CATSRSQTAQYEKLFF	TGTGCCACCAGCCGTTCCCAGACAGCACAGTACGAAAAACTGTTTTTT
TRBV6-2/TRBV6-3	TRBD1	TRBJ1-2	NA	CASIRQGLSGYTF	TGTGCCAGCATCAGACAGGGACTATCTGGCTACACCTTC
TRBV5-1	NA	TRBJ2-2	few	CASSSLPPGTNTGELFF	TGCGCCAGCAGCTCCCTACCGCCGGGAACGAACACCGGGGAGCTGTTTTTT
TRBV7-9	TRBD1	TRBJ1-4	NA	CASSSPPGQGAATNEKLFF	TGTGCCAGCAGCTCGCCTCCGGGACAGGGGGCCGCAACTAATGAAAAACTGTTTTTT
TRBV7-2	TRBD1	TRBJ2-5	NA	CAGNRGPQETQYF	TGTGCCGGCAACAGGGGGCCTCAAGAGACCCAGTACTTC
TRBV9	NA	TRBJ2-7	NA	CASSVGNDYEQYF	TGTGCCAGCAGCGTAGGAAACGACTACGAGCAGTACTTC
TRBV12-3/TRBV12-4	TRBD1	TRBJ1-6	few	CASNTLRDRGSPLHF	TGTGCCAGCAACACTCTCCGGGACAGGGGATCACCCCTCCACTTT
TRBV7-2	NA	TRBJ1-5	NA	CASSLGGPQHF	TGTGCCAGCAGCTTGGGGGGGCCCCAGCATTTT
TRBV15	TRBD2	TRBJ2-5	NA	CATSSRDYKQYF	TGTGCCACCAGCAGTAGGGACTACAAGCAGTACTTC
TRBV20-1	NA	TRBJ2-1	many	CSASLGSSYNEQFF	TGCAGTGCTAGTCTGGGGAGCTCCTACAATGAGCAGTTCTTC
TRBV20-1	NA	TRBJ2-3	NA	CSATIYLNRVGTDTQYF	TGCAGTGCTACGATTTATTTGAACAGGGTTGGAACAGATACGCAGTATTTT
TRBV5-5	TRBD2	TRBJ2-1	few	CASSLVVAGGNEQFF	TGTGCCAGCAGCTTGGTGGTAGCGGGGGGCAATGAGCAGTTCTTC
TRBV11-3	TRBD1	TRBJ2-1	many	CASSQRGTGGNEQFF	TGTGCCAGCAGCCAACGGGGGACAGGGGGCAATGAGCAGTTCTTC
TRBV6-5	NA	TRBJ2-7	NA	CASKGGGRSYEQYF	TGTGCCAGCAAGGGAGGGGGGCGCTCCTACGAGCAGTACTTC
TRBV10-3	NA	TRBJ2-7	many	CAISESRDGVYEQYF	TGTGCCATCAGTGAGTCGAGGGACGGCGTCTACGAGCAGTACTTC
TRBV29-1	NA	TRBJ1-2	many	CSVEVTSYGYTF	TGCAGCGTTGAAGTAACCAGCTATGGCTACACCTTC
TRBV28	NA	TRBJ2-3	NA	CASSLMVAGGSDTQYF	TGTGCCAGCAGTTTAATGGTAGCAGGGGGGAGTGATACGCAGTATTTT
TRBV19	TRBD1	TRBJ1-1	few	CASSRTGGMNTEAFF	TGTGCCAGTAGTAGAACAGGGGGAATGAACACTGAAGCTTTCTTT
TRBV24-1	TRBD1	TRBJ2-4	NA	CATSETDRENIQYF	TGTGCCACCAGTGAAACGGACAGGGAAAACATTCAGTACTTC
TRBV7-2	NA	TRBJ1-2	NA	CASSSGHLRGYTF	TGTGCCAGCAGCTCGGGACATTTAAGGGGCTACACCTTC
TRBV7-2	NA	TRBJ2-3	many	CASRAGTDTQYF	TGTGCCAGCAGGGCGGGCACAGATACGCAGTATTTT
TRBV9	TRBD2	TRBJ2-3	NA	CASSDSRTSLSTDTQYF	TGTGCCAGCAGCGATTCTCGGACTAGCCTCAGCACAGATACGCAGTATTTT
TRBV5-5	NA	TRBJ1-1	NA	CASNFEVGGKNTEAFF	TGTGCCAGCAACTTTGAGGTGGGCGGGAAGAACACTGAAGCTTTCTTT
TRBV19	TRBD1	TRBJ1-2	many	CASSGDRGRNYGYTF	TGTGCCAGTAGTGGCGACAGGGGAAGAAACTATGGCTACACCTTC
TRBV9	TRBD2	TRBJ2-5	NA	CASSVGGGQETQYF	TGTGCCAGCAGCGTAGGGGGGGGGCAAGAGACCCAGTACTTC
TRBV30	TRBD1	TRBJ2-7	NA	CAWRGTGYSYEQYF	TGTGCCTGGAGAGGGACAGGGTATTCCTACGAGCAGTACTTC
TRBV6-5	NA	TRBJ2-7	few	CAEGVSYEQYF	TGTGCCGAAGGGGTCTCCTACGAGCAGTACTTC
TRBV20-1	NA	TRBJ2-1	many	CSARNLDNYNEQFF	TGCAGTGCTAGAAATTTAGACAACTACAATGAGCAGTTCTTC
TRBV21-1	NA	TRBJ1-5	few	CASRNTGFRTQHF	TGTGCCAGCAGGAACACAGGGTTCAGGACCCAGCATTTT
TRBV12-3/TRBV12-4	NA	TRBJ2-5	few	CASRQDSQETQYF	TGTGCCAGCAGGCAAGACTCCCAAGAGACCCAGTACTTC